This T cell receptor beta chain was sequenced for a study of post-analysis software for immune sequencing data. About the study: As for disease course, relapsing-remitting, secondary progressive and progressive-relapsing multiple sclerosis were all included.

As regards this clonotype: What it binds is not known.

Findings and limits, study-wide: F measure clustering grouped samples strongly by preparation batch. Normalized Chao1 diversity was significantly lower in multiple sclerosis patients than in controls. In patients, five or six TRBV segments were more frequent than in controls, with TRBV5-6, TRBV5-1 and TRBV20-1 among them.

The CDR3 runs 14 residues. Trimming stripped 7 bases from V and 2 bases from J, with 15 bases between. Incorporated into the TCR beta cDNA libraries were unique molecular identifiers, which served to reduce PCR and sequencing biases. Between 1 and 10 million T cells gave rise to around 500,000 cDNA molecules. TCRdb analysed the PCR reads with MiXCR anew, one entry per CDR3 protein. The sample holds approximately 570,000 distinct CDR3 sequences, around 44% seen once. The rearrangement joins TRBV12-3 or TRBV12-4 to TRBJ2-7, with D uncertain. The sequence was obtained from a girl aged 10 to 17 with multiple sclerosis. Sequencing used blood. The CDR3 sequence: CASKPYGGPYEQYF. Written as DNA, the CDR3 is TGTGCCAGCAAACCTTACGGTGGCCCCTACGAGCAGTACTTC.